This T cell receptor (beta chain) is drawn from a study of blood T cells in healthy people across ages. Looked up from germline, CDR1 is SGHRS and CDR2 is YFSETQ. The CDR3 is made up of 15 amino acids. A minimum of 5.5 micrograms of total RNA was extracted per sample. As to this clonotype: Its antigen is currently unknown. At one end the junction does not follow the germline gene, possibly because of a read error.

For the second PCR, which ran for roughly 6 to 12 cycles, a sample-barcoded 5' primer and a J-beta primer mix were used. One entry per CDR3 protein results from TCRdb running MiXCR on the 5' RACE reads. The profile shows 730,000 or so distinct CDR3 sequences, roughly 43% of them singletons. Study-wide results and limits: Higher diversity and more naive CD4+ cells were features of long-lived donors, compared to aged donors. It was not possible, with unsorted PBMCs, to conclusively compare naive and antigen-experienced cells.

This chain joins TRBV5-1 and TRBJ2-5; D possibly matches TRBD1 or TRBD2 (5 bases each). This clonotype originated in a woman in her fifties or sixties in good health. The specimen was blood. The CDR3 sequence is CASSPSGTREETKYF. For the CDR3, the DNA is TGCGCCAGCAGCCCCTCCGGGACCCGCGAGGAGACCAAGTACTTC.